This T cell receptor beta chain was captured in a study of blood T cell repertoires in COVID-19. As handled by the study authors: Reference gene primer amplification in the assay estimated nucleated cell counts. Method: immunoSEQ multiplex PCR; TCRdb's copy keeps in-frame clones and lacks some. V, J and clone size reflect that table, while D and trimming were determined from the DNA. This table holds around 80,000 clones, 70% to 80% found once. CDR1 and CDR2 from the germline V gene are PRHDT and FYEKMQ (reference sequence). The V gene end was trimmed by 4 bases and the J gene end by 4 bases; junction bases not matched to a gene: 9. The length of the CDR3 is 15 residues.

This sequence joins TRBV13 and TRBJ1-2; the match to TRBD1 covers 7 bases. The TCR originated in a man aged 50 to 60 with active or convalescent COVID-19. The sample was peripheral blood. The chain's CDR3 is CASSSEDRPPYGYTF. CDR3 coding DNA: TGTGCCAGCAGCTCCGAGGACAGGCCCCCCTATGGCTACACCTTC. Filled out from reference TRBV13 and TRBJ1-2, the complete variable domain reads AAGVIQSPRHLIKEKRETATLKCYPIPRHDTVYWYQQGPGQDPQFLISFYEKMQSDKGSIPDRFSAQQFSDYHSELNMSSLELGDSALYFCASSSEDRPPYGYTFGSGTRLTVV.